This entry describes one TCR beta chain. This record comes from a study of T cells expressing NK-cell markers. TCRdb reanalyzed the 5' RACE reads, giving one entry per CDR3 protein sequence and no DNA. Here the sample table reports 350,000 to 450,000 distinct CDR3 sequences. The TCR was taken from a man aged 18-70 years in good health. The sample consisted of blood T cells: a sorted CD56 or NKG2C T cell subset, CD4+ or CD8+ T cells, or bulk PBMC T cells (not recorded which).

The CDR3 spells CASSRTSGLETQYF. The chain has TRBV7-7 and TRBJ2-5; TCRdb reports TRBD2, a call that lacks DNA to check it against. CDR3 size: 14 residues. Germline lookup yields CDR1 SSHAT and CDR2 FNYEAQ (reference sequence).